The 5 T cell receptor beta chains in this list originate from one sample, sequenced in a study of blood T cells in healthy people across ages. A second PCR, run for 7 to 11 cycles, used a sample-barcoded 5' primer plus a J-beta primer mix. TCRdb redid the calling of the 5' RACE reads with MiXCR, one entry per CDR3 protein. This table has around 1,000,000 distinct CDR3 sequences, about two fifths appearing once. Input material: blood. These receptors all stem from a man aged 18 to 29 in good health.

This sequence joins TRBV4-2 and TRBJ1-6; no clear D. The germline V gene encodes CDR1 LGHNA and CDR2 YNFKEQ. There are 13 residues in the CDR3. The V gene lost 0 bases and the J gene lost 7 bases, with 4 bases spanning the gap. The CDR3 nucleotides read TGTGCCAGCAGCCAAGAGGAGAATTCACCCCTCCACTTT. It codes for CASSQEENSPLHF.

In nucleotides, the CDR3 is TGCAGTGCTACCGATGGGAGTAGTGAGCCCCAGCATTTT. It specifies CSATDGSSEPQHF. This sequence joins TRBV20-1 and TRBJ1-5; D not certain. In germline, CDR1 is DFQATT, CDR2 SNEGSKA (reference sequence). The CDR3 runs 13 residues. The V and J ends lost 4 bases and 8 bases respectively, with 15 bases between them.

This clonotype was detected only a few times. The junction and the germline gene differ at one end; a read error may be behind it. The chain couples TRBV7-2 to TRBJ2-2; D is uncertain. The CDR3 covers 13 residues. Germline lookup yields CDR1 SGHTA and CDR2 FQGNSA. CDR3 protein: CASSLVLAGELFF. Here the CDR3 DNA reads TGTGCCAGCAGTTTAGTGTTGGCCGGGGAGCTGTTTTTT.

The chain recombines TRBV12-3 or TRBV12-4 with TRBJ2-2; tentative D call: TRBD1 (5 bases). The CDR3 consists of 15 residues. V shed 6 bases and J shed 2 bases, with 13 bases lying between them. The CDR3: CASSWQGSNTGELFF. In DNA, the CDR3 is TGTGCCAGCAGCTGGCAGGGTAGCAACACCGGGGAGCTGTTTTTT.

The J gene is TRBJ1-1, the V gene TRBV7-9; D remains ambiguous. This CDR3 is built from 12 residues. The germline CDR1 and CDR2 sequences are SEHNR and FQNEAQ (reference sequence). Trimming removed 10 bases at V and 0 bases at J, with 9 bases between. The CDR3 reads CAIRPLNTEAFF. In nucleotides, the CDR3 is TGTGCCATTCGCCCGCTGAACACTGAAGCTTTCTTT.